The 17 T cell receptor beta chains in this list originate from one sample, sequenced in a study of chemoradiotherapy in HPV16-positive cancers. The table came from immunoSEQ multiplex PCR; TCRdb's copy has only in-frame clones and leaves some out. Among under 4,000 clones listed, 90% to 95% were seen once. This specimen consisted of tumor tissue, obtained from a patient who underwent chemoradiotherapy. Source of these receptors: a human donor with HPV-associated anogenital cancer.

The chain uses TRBV7-2 and TRBJ2-5; D possibly matches TRBD1 or TRBD2 (5 bases each). V lost 1 base to trimming and J lost 3 bases, with 9 bases between them. Germline V gives CDR1 SGHTA, CDR2 FQGNSA. The CDR3 extends over 14 amino acids. The CDR3 reads CASSLGGRKETQYF. CDR3 DNA sequence: TGTGCCAGCAGCTTAGGGGGACGTAAAGAGACCCAGTACTTC.

This clone appeared once. V usage is TRBV5-6 and J usage is TRBJ1-1; 8 nucleotides match TRBD1. From germline, CDR1 is SGHDT and CDR2 YYEEEE. The CDR3 covers 15 residues. Trimming removed 5 bases from V and 8 bases from J; junction bases left unmatched: 14. CDR3 bases: TGTGCCAGCAGATTACGGACAGGGTGGTCGAGAGAAGCTTTCTTT. It encodes CASRLRTGWSREAFF. Variable domain in full (rest from reference TRBV5-6 and TRBJ1-1): DAGVTQSPTHLIKTRGQQVTLRCSPKSGHDTVSWYQQALGQGPQFIFQYYEEEERQRGNFPDRFSGHQFPNYSSELNVNALLLGDSALYLCASRLRTGWSREAFFGQGTRLTVV.

Worth noting for this clone: The same CDR3 can be traced to other DNA sequences in this sample. The chain links TRBV30 to TRBJ1-4; D possibly corresponds to TRBD1 (6 bases). This CDR3 comprises 13 residues. V lost 1 base to trimming and J lost 8 bases, with 11 bases between them. CDR1 GTSNPN and CDR2 SVGIG come from the germline V gene (reference sequence). CDR3 in DNA: TGTGCCTGGAGTGCGGGACACGGGGAAAAACTGTTTTTT. Translated: CAWSAGHGEKLFF.

The chain is built from TRBV5-1 and TRBJ1-5; TRBD1 might be the D (5 bases). CDR3 length: 14 residues. Germline loops: CDR1 SGHRS, CDR2 YFSETQ. The V end was cut by 0 bases, the J end by 7 bases, with 11 bases between. CDR3 sequence reads: CASSLEGRGQPQHF. CDR3 nucleotides: TGCGCCAGCAGCTTGGAGGGGAGAGGGCAGCCCCAGCATTTT. Full variable domain (missing parts from reference TRBV5-1 and TRBJ1-5): KAGVTQTPRYLIKTRGQQVTLSCSPISGHRSVSWYQQTPGQGLQFLFEYFSETQRNKGNFPGRFSGRQFSNSRSEMNVSTLELGDSALYLCASSLEGRGQPQHFGDGTRLSIL.

The genes are TRBV10-2 and TRBJ2-5; 9 nucleotides line up with TRBD2. The CDR3 has 16 amino acids. Unmatched junction bases numbered 11, after V lost 4 bases and J lost 5 bases. The germline gives CDR1 WSHSY, CDR2 SAAADI. The CDR3 loop reads CASSVFGGGASETQYF. The CDR3 DNA reads TGCGCCAGCAGTGTTTTCGGCGGGGGGGCCAGTGAGACCCAGTACTTC.

J is TRBJ1-1 and V is TRBV7-6; weak D call: TRBD1 (6 bases). The V end was cut by 5 bases, the J end by 7 bases, with 14 bases between. The CDR3 spans 13 residues. The germline gives CDR1 SGHVS, CDR2 FNYEAQ. The CDR3: CASSLDRISEAFF. CDR3 coding DNA: TGTGCCAGCAGCCTTGACAGGATAAGTGAAGCTTTCTTT.

The chain is built from TRBV27 and TRBJ1-2; TRBD1 might be the D (6 bases). There are 15 residues in the CDR3. Trimming removed 3 bases at V and 3 bases at J, with 14 bases between. The germline V gene encodes CDR1 MNHEY and CDR2 SMNVEV (reference sequence). The CDR3 spells CASSFGQKPYYGYTF. CDR3 sequence (DNA): TGTGCCAGCAGTTTCGGACAGAAGCCCTACTATGGCTACACCTTC.

The chain couples TRBV6-4 to TRBJ2-2; 9 bases align to TRBD2. V lost 5 bases and J lost 2; bases outside the gene matches: 3. Germline V lookup: CDR1 MRHNA, CDR2 SNTAGT. The CDR3 consists of 15 residues. CDR3 region: CASSPSGANTGELFF. The CDR3 coding sequence is TGTGCCAGCAGTCCTAGCGGGGCAAACACCGGGGAGCTGTTTTTT.

The V and J genes are TRBV6-1 and TRBJ1-2; D remains unclear. Germline lookup yields CDR1 MNHNS and CDR2 SASEGT. CDR3 length: 13 residues. Between the trimmed V and J ends, which lost 8 bases and 4 bases, there was a span of 14 bases. CDR3 coding DNA: TGTGCCAGCTTCGGGGTTAACCGCTATGGCTACACCTTC. Amino acid sequence: CASFGVNRYGYTF.

The chain combines TRBV10-1 with TRBJ2-7; D could derive from TRBD1 or TRBD2 (7 bases each). CDR1 WNHNN and CDR2 SYGVQD come from the germline V gene (reference sequence). V gave up 2 bases and J gave up 1 base, with 12 bases separating them. This CDR3 region has 15 residues. In nucleotides, the CDR3 is TGCGCCAGCAGTGAGCGACAGGGAGGGTCCTACGAGCAGTACTTC. This translates into CASSERQGGSYEQYF.

The chain couples TRBV19 to TRBJ2-7; D might be TRBD1 (5 bases). CDR3 size: 12 residues. Between the trimmed V and J ends, which lost 3 bases and 7 bases, there was a span of 10 bases. Germline assignment: CDR1 LNHDA and CDR2 SQIVND (reference sequence). The CDR3 is CASSIREGEQYF. The DNA of the CDR3 is TGTGCCAGTAGTATCAGGGAAGGGGAGCAGTACTTC.

The CDR3 DNA reads as TGTGCCAGCAGTGGACAGGGGTCAGGGGCCAACGTCCTGACTTTC. Translation: CASSGQGSGANVLTF. This sequence joins TRBV6-1 and TRBJ2-6; 8 positions match TRBD1. The germline V gene has CDR1 MNHNS and CDR2 SASEGT. CDR3 length: 15 residues. The trim removed 4 bases at V and 4 bases at J, leaving 3 bases unmatched.

This clone is a singleton in its sample. Germline and junction disagree at one end, which may indicate a read error. This rearrangement joins TRBV30 to TRBJ2-1; TRBD2 matches at 12 bases. The CDR3 runs 12 residues. The germline V gene encodes CDR1 GTSNPN and CDR2 SVGIG (reference sequence). The CDR3 DNA is TGCGCTAGCGGGAGGGCCCGCAATGAGCAGTTCTTC. Residues: CASGRARNEQFF.

Only one count was recorded for this clone. This chain links TRBV5-1 with TRBJ1-1; D is perhaps TRBD1 (6 bases). Trimming stripped 2 bases from V and 2 bases from J, with 13 bases between. Germline values: CDR1 SGHRS, CDR2 YFSETQ. The CDR3 consists of 15 residues. As DNA, the CDR3 is TGCGCCAGCAGCTTAGTACTAGGGACAAACACTGAAGCTTTCTTT. It specifies CASSLVLGTNTEAFF.

J is TRBJ1-1 and V is TRBV5-1, with D maybe TRBD1 (5 bases). Trimming shortened V by 4 bases and J by 8 bases, and 18 bases separated the two germline ends. Germline V gene lookup returns CDR1 SGHRS and CDR2 YFSETQ. The length of the CDR3 is 14 residues. The CDR3 loop reads CASSGGTQGREAFF. The DNA of the CDR3 is TGCGCCAGCAGCGGCGGGACCCAAGGACGAGAAGCTTTCTTT.

This chain links TRBV4-1 with TRBJ2-5, with a weak D call TRBD2 (6 bases). With 0 bases removed from V and 5 bases from J, the gap between germline ends came to 16 bases. Germline V gene sequence: CDR1 MGHRA, CDR2 YSYEKL. The CDR3 is 16 residues long. The CDR3 sequence: CASSQDPDYGGETQYF. CDR3 in DNA: TGCGCCAGCAGCCAAGATCCCGACTACGGAGGGGAGACCCAGTACTTC.

In nucleotides, the CDR3 is TGCGCCAGCAGCTTGGGACTAGCGGGGATCACCGGGGAGCTGTTTTTT. Amino acids: CASSLGLAGITGELFF. This chain connects TRBV5-1 to TRBJ2-2; TRBD2 agrees at 11 bases. The CDR3 has 16 residues. The germline CDR1 and CDR2 sequences are SGHRS and YFSETQ. V lost 0 bases to trimming and J lost 4 bases; unmatched junction nucleotides: 2.